The 27 T cell receptor beta chains below were found in one sample sequenced in a study of vaccination effects on CD4 cells after COVID-19. Pools of viral peptides were used by the ViraFEST assay to expand antigen-specific CD4+ T cells ahead of sequencing. Upon completion of under eleven days in culture, CD4+ T cells were isolated. Their recognized antigens are unknown. Sequencing used immunoSEQ multiplex PCR; TCRdb keeps in-frame clones, though not all of them. The table records some 79,000 clones, around 70% of them present only once. The sequencing used CD4+ T cells from PBMCs cultured with HCoV-229E spike peptides, collected before COVID-19 vaccination. All receptors come from a human donor who received a COVID-19 vaccine.

The rearrangement joins TRBV28 to TRBJ1-2, with D unresolved. The CDR3 has 11 residues. V was pared by 8 bases and J by 5 bases, with 9 bases between. Germline V gives CDR1 MDHEN, CDR2 SYDVKM. The CDR3 loop is CASSTGYGYTF. The CDR3 region has the DNA TGTGCCAGCTCGACCGGATATGGCTACACCTTC.

V and J are TRBV12-3 or TRBV12-4 and TRBJ2-2, with D unclear. CDR3 length: 12 residues. Trimming took 4 bases from V and 7 from J, leaving 7 bases between them. CDR3 sequence reads: CASSYLDGELFF. The CDR3 coding sequence is TGTGCCAGCAGTTACTTGGACGGGGAGCTGTTTTTT.

V is TRBV5-1 and J is TRBJ2-1; TRBD1 matches at 9 bases. Germline-derived CDR1 and CDR2 are SGHRS and YFSETQ. Trimming took 0 bases from V and 7 from J; bases not matched to a gene: 5. The CDR3 is 15 residues long. CDR3 residues: CASSLGDRDLNEQFF. CDR3 DNA: TGCGCCAGCAGCTTGGGGGACAGGGATCTAAATGAGCAGTTCTTC.

The chain has TRBV6-6 and TRBJ1-5; TRBD1 aligns across 7 bases. Looked up from germline, CDR1 is MNHNY and CDR2 is SVGAGI (reference sequence). CDR3 length: 14 residues. Losses at the gene ends were 4 bases for V and 4 bases for J; bases not matched to a gene: 4. Here the CDR3 reads CASSSGGMNQPQHF. The CDR3 DNA follows: TGTGCCAGCAGTTCAGGGGGAATGAATCAGCCCCAGCATTTT.

The chain has TRBV18 and TRBJ2-5; D is undetermined. There are 13 residues in the CDR3. V was cut by 1 base and J by 2 bases, with 5 bases left in between. Per germline, CDR1 KGHSH and CDR2 LQKENI. This CDR3 is CASSPRVQETQYF. CDR3 in DNA: TGTGCCAGCTCACCACGAGTACAAGAGACCCAGTACTTC.

The CDR3 DNA reads as TGTGCCACTGGGCCGGGACGGAGCAATCAGCCCCAGCATTTT. Encoded protein: CATGPGRSNQPQHF. The V call is TRBV24-1, the J call TRBJ1-5; D is possibly TRBD1 (5 bases). The length of the CDR3 is 14 residues. CDR1 is KGHDR and CDR2 is SFDVKD in the germline V gene. Trimming pared 10 bases from V and 1 base from J, leaving 13 bases between.

This clone has just one count. The chain uses TRBV6-5 and TRBJ2-2, with unresolved D. This CDR3 spans 14 amino acids. CDR1 is MNHEY and CDR2 is SVGAGI in the germline V gene. V lost 2 bases to trimming and J lost 3 bases, with 7 bases between them. The chain's CDR3 is CASSYNKYTGELFF. The CDR3 bases are TGTGCCAGCAGTTACAACAAGTACACCGGGGAGCTGTTTTTT.

V gene TRBV11-1 combines with J gene TRBJ1-1, with D possibly TRBD1 on 5 matching bases. The V gene lost 5 bases and the J gene lost 5 bases, with 12 bases spanning the gap. The CDR3 contains 13 residues. The V gene's germline CDR1 is SGHAT and CDR2 FQDESV (reference sequence). The CDR3 DNA is TGTGCCAGCAGCAACACAGGCAATACTGAAGCTTTCTTT. Protein product: CASSNTGNTEAFF.

The chain couples TRBV12-5 to TRBJ1-2; 10 bases map to TRBD1. This CDR3 comprises 13 residues. The ends lost 6 bases at V and 3 bases at J; junction bases unmatched: 1. The germline V gene has CDR1 LGHNT and CDR2 FRNRAP. The CDR3 DNA follows: TGTGCTAGTGGGACAGGGGGCGACTATGGCTACACCTTC. It encodes CASGTGGDYGYTF.

The chain is built from TRBV5-1 and TRBJ1-2; D not certain. CDR3 length: 14 residues. In germline, CDR1 is SGHRS, CDR2 YFSETQ. Trimming left V 1 base short and J 0 bases short, with 7 bases between. The CDR3 DNA is TGCGCCAGCAGCTTGACCGAGACTAACTATGGCTACACCTTC. It encodes CASSLTETNYGYTF.

The chain employs TRBV24-1 and TRBJ1-2, with D possibly being TRBD1 (5 bases). The germline CDR1 and CDR2 sequences are KGHDR and SFDVKD. The CDR3 loop spans 14 amino acids. Trimming removed 3 bases from V and 4 bases from J, with 11 bases in between. CDR3 DNA sequence: TGTGCCACCAGTGATCAAGGGACGGTCTATGGCTACACCTTC. This gives the protein CATSDQGTVYGYTF.

The chain uses TRBV7-6 and TRBJ1-5; unclear D gene. Looked up from germline, CDR1 is SGHVS and CDR2 is FNYEAQ. There are 16 residues in the CDR3. Deletions cut 7 bases from V and 10 bases from J, with 26 bases between. The CDR3 here is CASINTTGSQSIPQHF. DNA of the CDR3: TGTGCCAGCATCAACACGACGGGCTCTCAAAGCATACCCCAGCATTTT. Together with reference TRBV7-6 and TRBJ1-5, the CDR3 gives the full variable domain: GAGVSQSPRYKVTKRGQDVALRCDPISGHVSLYWYRQALGQGPEFLTYFNYEAQQDKSGLPNDRFSAERPEGSISTLTIQRTEQRDSAMYRCASINTTGSQSIPQHFGDGTRLSIL.

The V gene is TRBV5-6, the J gene TRBJ1-3; D remains ambiguous. CDR1 is SGHDT and CDR2 is YYEEEE in the germline V gene. Between the trimmed V and J ends, which lost 0 bases and 0 bases, there was a span of 7 bases. The CDR3 is 15 amino acids. The DNA of the CDR3 is TGTGCCAGCAGCTTGGGGTTCAACTCTGGAAACACCATATATTTT. Amino acids: CASSLGFNSGNTIYF.

The chain recombines TRBV4-3 with TRBJ2-3, with D maybe TRBD1 (6 bases). Trimming took 4 bases from V and 1 from J, leaving 18 bases between them. The germline gives CDR1 LGHNA, CDR2 YSLEER. This CDR3 comprises 17 residues. Here the CDR3 DNA reads TGCGCCAGCAGCCGCAAAAACCAGGGGTTGGGCACAGATACGCAGTATTTT. Residues: CASSRKNQGLGTDTQYF.

This sequence joins TRBV27 and TRBJ2-2; D might be TRBD2 (6 bases). V gave up 3 bases and J gave up 2 bases, with 7 bases separating them. The CDR3 length is 14 residues. Germline CDR1 and CDR2: MNHEY and SMNVEV (reference sequence). The CDR3 DNA reads as TGTGCCAGCAGTTTGACTAGAAACACCGGGGAGCTGTTTTTT. Translation: CASSLTRNTGELFF.

The V call is TRBV27, the J call TRBJ2-1, with D perhaps being TRBD1 or TRBD2 (5 bases each). The CDR3 sequence is 16 residues long. Per germline, CDR1 MNHEY and CDR2 SMNVEV (reference sequence). Trimming pared 5 bases from V and 0 bases from J, leaving 14 bases between. CDR3 sequence (DNA): TGTGCCAGCAGTCGGAACGGGGCAAGCTCCTACAATGAGCAGTTCTTC. It encodes CASSRNGASSYNEQFF.

This rearrangement joins TRBV7-8 to TRBJ1-5, with TRBD1 matching 7 bases. There are 15 residues in the CDR3. The germline V gene has CDR1 SGHVS and CDR2 FQNEAQ. V gave up 8 bases and J gave up 3 bases; unmatched junction bases: 10. CDR3 region: CASGITGVLNQPQHF. CDR3 bases: TGTGCCAGCGGGATCACAGGGGTCCTCAATCAGCCCCAGCATTTT.

The count of this clone is one. The rearrangement links TRBV5-6 to TRBJ1-3; unclear D gene. This CDR3 comprises 14 residues. The germline gives CDR1 SGHDT, CDR2 YYEEEE. Trimming left V 1 base short and J 0 bases short, with 5 bases between. The CDR3 DNA reads as TGTGCCAGCAGCTTGCAGAGCTCTGGAAACACCATATATTTT. Translated, it gives CASSLQSSGNTIYF. Using reference TRBV5-6 and TRBJ1-3 for the parts outside the CDR3, the full variable domain is DAGVTQSPTHLIKTRGQQVTLRCSPKSGHDTVSWYQQALGQGPQFIFQYYEEEERQRGNFPDRFSGHQFPNYSSELNVNALLLGDSALYLCASSLQSSGNTIYFGEGSWLTVV.

This chain joins TRBV24-1 and TRBJ2-3, with 9 nucleotides matching TRBD2. With V trimmed by 2 bases and J by 2 bases, 10 bases remained unmatched. The V gene's germline CDR1 is KGHDR and CDR2 SFDVKD. The CDR3 loop spans 18 amino acids. The CDR3 here is CATSDSGRGGGATDTQYF. The CDR3 DNA sequence: TGTGCCACCAGTGATTCGGGCCGTGGCGGGGGGGCCACAGATACGCAGTATTTT.

The chain recombines TRBV4-2 with TRBJ2-4; the match to TRBD2 covers 8 bases. Germline V gene data show CDR1 as LGHNA and CDR2 as YNFKEQ. The CDR3 extends over 18 amino acids. V lost 1 base and J lost 1; bases outside the gene matches: 9. CDR3 region: CASSQGSGTGGAKNIQYF. Here the CDR3 DNA reads TGTGCCAGCAGCCAAGGGTCAGGGACGGGGGGGGCCAAAAACATTCAGTACTTC.

The J gene is TRBJ2-5, the V gene TRBV10-3, with TRBD1 identical over 8 bases. Germline V lookup: CDR1 ENHRY, CDR2 SYGVKD. The J segment lost 0 bases and the V segment lost 6 bases, leaving 0 bases of the junction unmatched. The CDR3 length is 13 residues. CDR3 coding DNA: TGTGCCATCAGGGGACAGGACCAAGAGACCCAGTACTTC. It codes for CAIRGQDQETQYF.

V usage is TRBV30 and J usage is TRBJ1-1; a weak D match, TRBD1 (5 bases). In germline, CDR1 is GTSNPN, CDR2 SVGIG (reference sequence). V was cut by 0 bases and J by 5 bases, with 10 bases left in between. This CDR3 spans 13 amino acids. This CDR3 reads CAWSVQRGTEAFF. CDR3 bases: TGTGCCTGGAGTGTACAAAGGGGTACTGAAGCTTTCTTT.

The genes are TRBV19 and TRBJ2-1; 7 nucleotides align to TRBD1. Germline V lookup: CDR1 LNHDA, CDR2 SQIVND (reference sequence). V trimming: 7 bases; J trimming: 7 bases; junction bases outside the gene matches: 4. The CDR3 totals 12 residues. CDR3 in DNA: TGTGCCAGTAACGACAGGGCGAATGAGCAGTTCTTC. It is translated as CASNDRANEQFF.

The genes are TRBV18 and TRBJ1-4; D remains unclear. Germline lookup yields CDR1 KGHSH and CDR2 LQKENI. Trimming removed 2 bases at V and 0 bases at J, with 4 bases between. This CDR3 comprises 14 residues. The CDR3 nucleotides read TGTGCCAGCTCACCATCTGCAACTAATGAAAAACTGTTTTTT. This encodes CASSPSATNEKLFF.

To note about this clone: The junction departs from the called germline gene at one end, perhaps through a read error. CDR3 coding DNA: TGTGCCAGCATTGAAGGGCCCTCGAACACCGGGGAGCTGTTTTTT. Translated: CASIEGPSNTGELFF. The chain has TRBV6-1 and TRBJ2-2; D is ambiguous. The CDR3 totals 15 residues. Germline V gene data show CDR1 as MNHNS and CDR2 as SASEGT.

This clone was observed a handful of times. The chain is built from TRBV29-1 and TRBJ1-2; D is undetermined. This CDR3 spans 13 amino acids. Trimming left V 4 bases short and J 3 bases short, with 12 bases between. Germline CDR1 is SQVTM and CDR2 is ANQGSEA. Here the CDR3 DNA reads TGCAGCGTTGGTGCCCGGGTCGACTATGGCTACACCTTC. The encoded protein is CSVGARVDYGYTF.

The gene calls are TRBV7-9 and TRBJ1-1, with D possibly TRBD1 on 5 matching bases. Germline V lookup: CDR1 SEHNR, CDR2 FQNEAQ (reference sequence). The CDR3 is 14 amino acids. Trimming cost V 2 bases and J 1 base, with 8 bases left between them. The CDR3 DNA sequence: TGTGCCAGCAGCTTACAGGGATCGAACACTGAAGCTTTCTTT. It is translated as CASSLQGSNTEAFF. Combining the CDR3 with reference TRBV7-9 and TRBJ1-1 gives the whole variable domain DTGVSQNPRHKITKRGQNVTFRCDPISEHNRLYWYRQTLGQGPEFLTYFQNEAQLEKSRLLSDRFSAERPKGSFSTLEIQRTEQGDSAMYLCASSLQGSNTEAFFGQGTRLTVV.